This entry concerns a single TCR beta chain. Its specificity is unknown. At the DNA level, this CDR3 is encoded by other sequences in the same sample as well. This entry is derived from a study of vaccination effects on CD4 cells after COVID-19. Study at large: The cohort was immunized with two doses of either the BNT162b2 or mRNA-1273 vaccine.

Libraries were prepared by immunoSEQ multiplex PCR; TCRdb keeps only in-frame clonotypes and omits some of them. The repertoire holds tens of thousands of clones, with approximately 81% as singletons. V dropped 6 bases and J dropped 2; count of bases not matched to a gene: 5. This CDR3 region has 15 residues. Germline loops: CDR1 LGHDT, CDR2 YNNKEL (reference sequence). Antigen-specific CD4+ T cells were first expanded with viral peptide pools by the ViraFEST assay and only then sequenced. After around 10 days in culture, the CD4+ T cells were isolated. The sequence was obtained from a human donor who received a COVID-19 vaccine. The chain couples TRBV3-1 (or the pseudogene TRBV3-2) to TRBJ2-3; TRBD2 matches at 10 bases. The material sequenced was CD4+ T cells from PBMCs cultured with HCoV-229E spike peptides, taken before COVID-19 vaccination. CDR3 sequence: CASSLAGASTDTQYF. The DNA for the CDR3 is TGTGCCAGCAGTCTAGCGGGGGCCTCCACAGATACGCAGTATTTT.